This TCR beta chain was documented in a study of T-cell reconstitution after alpha-beta-depleted transplantation in children. Study-wide points: It was surviving recipient T cells and thymic progenitors that gave some patients high TCRbeta diversity at day 60. At one year after transplant, newly produced T cells mostly accounted for T-cell counts and diversity. Several hundred rapidly expanded clones from non-depleted graft cells reportedly supplied alpha-beta T cells about two months post-transplant.

Germline loops: CDR1 LNHNV, CDR2 YYDKDF (reference sequence). V lost 2 bases and J lost 5; bases outside the gene matches: 4. The CDR3 covers 14 residues. Construction of the TCRbeta library involved unique molecular identifiers. TCRdb reprocessed the PCR reads with MiXCR, giving one entry per CDR3 protein. The sample gives around 200,000 distinct CDR3 sequences, around a sixth of which show up once; 43% is in the top ten. There are many counts of this clonotype. Its specificity is not known. The source is a male patient under 10 years old who had a stem cell transplant for acute lymphoblastic leukemia, so the T cells may come from the graft donor. This material consisted of PBMCs, mostly from graft donor cells, taken 360 days after TCRalphabeta/CD19-depleted stem cell transplant. This chain joins TRBV15 and TRBJ1-1; TRBD1 aligns across 8 bases. CDR3: CATSRRTGQTEAFF. The DNA for the CDR3 is TGTGCCACCAGCAGACGGACAGGGCAGACTGAAGCTTTCTTT.